Listed below are T cell receptor beta chains from one sample, sequenced in a study of T cell responses to AZD1222 COVID-19 vaccine. Sequencing used immunoSEQ multiplex PCR; TCRdb keeps in-frame clones, though not all of them. This sample has roughly 170,000 clones, with approximately 94% found just once. This material consisted of peripheral blood, taken 28 days after the second AZD1222 dose. The receptor set was obtained from an adult who received the AZD1222 COVID-19 vaccine. Both conserved end residues are part of each CDR3. Fields, in order: V gene, J gene, CDR3 protein.

V: TRBV7-9; J: TRBJ1-4; CDR3: CASSLVGGYNEKLFF
V: TRBV7-9; J: TRBJ1-2; CDR3: CASSLAPQWDDNYGYTF
V: TRBV11-2; J: TRBJ2-3; CDR3: CASSLDQGVGTDTQYF
V: TRBV5-5; J: TRBJ1-5; CDR3: CASSGGTFSNQPQHF
V: TRBV4-1; J: TRBJ2-2; CDR3: CASSPRLLNTGELFF
V: TRBV7-8; J: TRBJ1-1; CDR3: CASSLVGTGAFF
V: TRBV7-6; J: TRBJ1-2; CDR3: CASSPLTGGDYGYTF
V: TRBV2; J: TRBJ1-1; CDR3: CASRRMNTEAFF
V: TRBV28; J: TRBJ2-1; CDR3: CASTPGRGSYNEQFF
V: TRBV11-2; J: TRBJ2-7; CDR3: CASSFKGGALYEQYF
V: TRBV27; J: TRBJ1-1; CDR3: CASSRVLELVRSSHTEAFF
V: TRBV5-1; J: TRBJ2-7; CDR3: CASSGPRTGNPYEQYF
V: TRBV11-3; J: TRBJ1-1; CDR3: CASSRRTDGANTEAFF
V: TRBV7-7; J: TRBJ2-2; CDR3: CASSLNINTGELFF
V: TRBV10-2; J: TRBJ1-5; CDR3: CASSEGARQPQHF
V: TRBV27; J: TRBJ2-1; CDR3: CASSSSGNEQFF
V: TRBV28; J: TRBJ2-7; CDR3: CASSSPTTYEQYF
V: TRBV2; J: TRBJ1-2; CDR3: CASSINVDRTTNYGYTF
V: TRBV5-1; J: TRBJ1-5; CDR3: CASSLAGQTDQPQHF
V: TRBV18; J: TRBJ2-1; CDR3: CASSTYEGLGYNEQFF
V: TRBV7-3; J: TRBJ1-1; CDR3: CASSLTSLENTEAFF
V: TRBV6-5; J: TRBJ2-3; CDR3: CASSYGDGTDTQYF
V: TRBV11-3; J: TRBJ2-6; CDR3: CASSPGQGGGAGANVLTF
V: TRBV5-1; J: TRBJ1-6; CDR3: CASSLGGQGNSPLHF
V: TRBV9; J: TRBJ1-3; CDR3: CASSASISRSGNTIYF
V: TRBV5-5; J: TRBJ1-2; CDR3: CASSPEGGIDYGYTF
V: TRBV5-1; J: TRBJ2-5; CDR3: CASSGQGQETQYF